This TCR beta chain was captured in a study of CD8+ T cells in alopecia areata. In each case, RNA was isolated and then reverse transcribed into cDNA as the sequencing template. Repertoires were generated with immunoSEQ multiplex PCR, while TCRdb's copy carries only in-frame clones and drops some. The data hold about 130,000 clones, with approximately 48% observed a single time. CDR3 length equals 14 residues. V shed 0 bases and J 5 bases; nucleotides not matched to a gene: 4. The germline gives CDR1 GTSNPN, CDR2 SVGIG (reference sequence). The V gene is TRBV30, the J gene TRBJ2-1, with 7 bases fitting TRBD1. The sequencing here drew on CD8+ T cells sorted from blood, taken at week 0. This TCR derives from a human donor with alopecia areata. The CDR3 loop is CAWSVTGIDNEQFF. The CDR3 coding sequence is TGTGCCTGGAGTGTGACAGGGATAGACAATGAGCAGTTCTTC.